Below are 17 T cell receptor beta chains sequenced from a single sample in a study of vaccination and CD4 T cells after COVID-19. Their antigens remain unidentified. With the Oncomine TCR Beta short-read assay, DNA from cultured CD4+ T cells was sequenced. Via MiXCR, TCRdb re-called the PCR reads, giving one row per CDR3 protein. The sample has some 15,000 distinct CDR3 sequences; around 37% are singletons. Treatment specified: roughly nine-day PBMC culture with coronavirus spike peptide pools or control peptides (ViraFEST assay). Sequencing used cultured CD4+ T cells from blood. These receptors were obtained from a human donor with COVID-19.

This chain uses TRBV20-1 with TRBJ1-2, with D unresolved. Trimming cost V 3 bases and J 5 bases, with 7 bases left between them. This CDR3 contains 11 residues. Germline V gene sequence: CDR1 DFQATT, CDR2 SNEGSKA (reference sequence). This CDR3 is CSASVTYGYTF. Here the CDR3 DNA reads TGCAGTGCTAGTGTCACTTATGGCTACACCTTC.

CDR3 nucleotide sequence: TGTGCCAGCTCACCCCAAGTCCCGAGCTCCTACAATGAGCAGTTCTTC. It is translated as CASSPQVPSSYNEQFF. The chain recombines TRBV18 with TRBJ2-1, with D hard to call. This CDR3 has 16 amino acids. The V gene lost 3 bases and the J gene lost 0 bases, with 12 bases spanning the gap. Germline-derived CDR1 and CDR2 are KGHSH and LQKENI.

This chain joins TRBV11-2 and TRBJ1-6, with D possibly matching TRBD1 (6 bases). With 6 bases removed from V and 6 bases from J, the gap between germline ends came to 15 bases. The CDR3 loop spans 15 amino acids. Germline V gives CDR1 SGHAT, CDR2 FQNNGV. In DNA form, the CDR3 reads TGTGCCAGCAGAGGGGTAGGGGGGTTTAATTCACCCCTCCACTTT. Its translation: CASRGVGGFNSPLHF.

This chain uses TRBV6-1 with TRBJ2-3; D call uncertain. Germline CDR1 MNHNS, CDR2 SASEGT. This CDR3 spans 16 amino acids. The V gene lost 0 bases and the J gene lost 4 bases, with 14 bases spanning the gap. The CDR3 reads CASSEASPTVADTQYF. Here the CDR3 DNA reads TGTGCCAGCAGTGAAGCCAGCCCAACGGTGGCAGATACGCAGTATTTT.

This clonotype came up a few times. This chain joins TRBV6-1 and TRBJ2-1; 11 bases agree with TRBD2. After removal of 10 bases from V and 3 bases from J, the junction contained 17 bases not matched to a gene. The CDR3 has 18 amino acids. Germline V CDR1 and CDR2: MNHNS, SASEGT. CDR3 coding DNA: TGTGCCACCGAGAAGGGGGTAGTCGGACTAGCGGGCTACAATGAGCAGTTCTTC. Protein sequence: CATEKGVVGLAGYNEQFF.

This clonotype is a singleton in its sample. The chain has TRBV7-8 and TRBJ2-3; 15 bases align to TRBD2. The CDR3 has 19 amino acids. V was clipped by 5 bases and J by 0 bases; unmatched bases: 9. Germline-derived CDR1 and CDR2 are SGHVS and FQNEAQ. The CDR3 coding sequence is TGTGCCAGCAGCCGCCGGACTAGCGGGGGGGGACCTAGCACAGATACGCAGTATTTT. Translation gives CASSRRTSGGGPSTDTQYF.

The V and J genes are TRBV28 and TRBJ2-7; TRBD1 matches at 7 bases. Germline CDR1 is MDHEN and CDR2 is SYDVKM. This CDR3 has 14 amino acids. The junction had 8 bases not matched to a gene; V was cut back by 5 bases and J by 4 bases. The CDR3 nucleotides are TGTGCCAGCAGTCTTCAGACAGGGCCGTACGAGCAGTACTTC. Translated: CASSLQTGPYEQYF. Full variable domain (missing parts from reference TRBV28 and TRBJ2-7): DVKVTQSSRYLVKRTGEKVFLECVQDMDHENMFWYRQDPGLGLRLIYFSYDVKMKEKGDIPEGYSVSREKKERFSLILESASTNQTSMYLCASSLQTGPYEQYFGPGTRLTVT.

This clonotype has just a few counts. V usage is TRBV6-1 and J usage is TRBJ1-5; D not resolved. V was cut by 5 bases and J by 7 bases, with 9 bases left in between. The CDR3 sequence is 12 residues long. Germline-derived CDR1 and CDR2 are MNHNS and SASEGT. The DNA of the CDR3 is TGTGCCAGCAGTATCTCATCCCAGCCCCAGCATTTT. As protein: CASSISSQPQHF.

This clonotype has just a few counts. The rearrangement links TRBV19 to TRBJ1-1, with 9 bases lining up with TRBD1. CDR3 length: 16 amino acids. The junction had 9 bases not matched to a gene; V was cut back by 2 bases and J by 5 bases. Germline CDR1 reads LNHDA; CDR2 reads SQIVND (reference sequence). The chain's CDR3 is CASSIPGTGKGTEAFF. The CDR3 DNA reads TGTGCCAGTAGTATACCCGGGACAGGGAAGGGTACTGAAGCTTTCTTT. The full variable domain, with the rest looked up from reference TRBV19 and TRBJ1-1, is DGGITQSPKYLFRKEGQNVTLSCEQNLNHDAMYWYRQDPGQGLRLIYYSQIVNDFQKGDIAEGYSVSREKKESFPLTVTSAQKNPTAFYLCASSIPGTGKGTEAFFGQGTRLTVV.

This clonotype was seen only a few times. The chain recombines TRBV2 with TRBJ2-7; D ambiguous. The CDR3 contains 11 residues. The germline CDR1 and CDR2 sequences are SNHLY and FYNNEI. V lost 2 bases, J lost 3 bases, and 2 bases lay in between. The CDR3 spells CASSENYEQYF. The DNA for the CDR3 is TGTGCCAGCAGTGAAAACTACGAGCAGTACTTC.

CDR3 DNA: TGTGCCAGCAGTTACGACGGGGCGGGAAATGGCTACACCTTC. This codes for CASSYDGAGNGYTF. The chain is built from TRBV6-5 and TRBJ1-2; tentative D call: TRBD1 (5 bases). Germline V gives CDR1 MNHEY, CDR2 SVGAGI. The V end was cut by 2 bases, the J end by 6 bases, with 13 bases between. CDR3 size: 14 residues.

The rearrangement links TRBV6-5 to TRBJ2-7; D gene unclear. Germline assignment: CDR1 MNHEY and CDR2 SVGAGI. This CDR3 is built from 16 residues. The V and J ends lost 0 bases and 0 bases respectively, with 12 bases between them. CDR3 coding DNA: TGTGCCAGCAGTTACTCGAGTCCATCGAGCTCCTACGAGCAGTACTTC. Translation: CASSYSSPSSSYEQYF.

The chain employs TRBV2 and TRBJ2-3; 9 bases map to TRBD2. This CDR3 is built from 20 residues. The germline gives CDR1 SNHLY, CDR2 FYNNEI. The J segment lost 2 bases and the V segment lost 3 bases, leaving 18 bases of the junction unmatched. CDR3 in amino acids: CASSEIERGAYPRNTDTQYF. CDR3 coding DNA: TGTGCCAGCAGTGAGATTGAGCGGGGGGCGTACCCACGAAACACAGATACGCAGTATTTT.

This clonotype was picked up a small number of times. This chain links TRBV20-1 with TRBJ1-5; D gene uncertain. The germline V and J ends were trimmed by 3 bases and 2 bases, with 17 bases remaining between them. Germline CDR1 DFQATT, CDR2 SNEGSKA (reference sequence). The CDR3 is made up of 16 amino acids. CDR3 residues: CSARAWITGGNQPQHF. CDR3 coding DNA: TGCAGTGCTAGGGCCTGGATAACCGGTGGCAATCAGCCCCAGCATTTT.

This clonotype was counted between two and nine times. This rearrangement joins TRBV6-5 to TRBJ2-5; 14 bases are a match to TRBD2. The CDR3 covers 16 residues. Germline trimming cut 1 base from V and 3 bases from J; bases unmatched to any gene: 1. CDR1 is MNHEY, CDR2 SVGAGI, per germline. CDR3 sequence (DNA): TGTGCCAGCAGTTACTGGGGACTAGCGGGGGAAGAGACCCAGTACTTC. This codes for CASSYWGLAGEETQYF.

This clonotype has more than one count but fewer than ten. This chain uses TRBV6-4 with TRBJ1-1; D ambiguous. Germline V gene lookup returns CDR1 MRHNA and CDR2 SNTAGT. The V end lost 1 base, the J end lost 1 base, and 7 bases lay between the germline ends. The CDR3 runs 14 residues. The CDR3 DNA is TGTGCCAGCAGTGACTTGCACACGAACACTGAAGCTTTCTTT. Protein: CASSDLHTNTEAFF.

The rearrangement uses TRBV7-9 and TRBJ1-2, with D unclear. Between the trimmed V and J ends, which lost 4 bases and 0 bases, there was a span of 18 bases. CDR3 size: 17 residues. Germline CDR1 and CDR2: SEHNR and FQNEAQ (reference sequence). The CDR3 nucleotides are TGTGCCAGCAGCTCTTTATCCGGGCCGTACACTAACTATGGCTACACCTTC. Translation: CASSSLSGPYTNYGYTF.